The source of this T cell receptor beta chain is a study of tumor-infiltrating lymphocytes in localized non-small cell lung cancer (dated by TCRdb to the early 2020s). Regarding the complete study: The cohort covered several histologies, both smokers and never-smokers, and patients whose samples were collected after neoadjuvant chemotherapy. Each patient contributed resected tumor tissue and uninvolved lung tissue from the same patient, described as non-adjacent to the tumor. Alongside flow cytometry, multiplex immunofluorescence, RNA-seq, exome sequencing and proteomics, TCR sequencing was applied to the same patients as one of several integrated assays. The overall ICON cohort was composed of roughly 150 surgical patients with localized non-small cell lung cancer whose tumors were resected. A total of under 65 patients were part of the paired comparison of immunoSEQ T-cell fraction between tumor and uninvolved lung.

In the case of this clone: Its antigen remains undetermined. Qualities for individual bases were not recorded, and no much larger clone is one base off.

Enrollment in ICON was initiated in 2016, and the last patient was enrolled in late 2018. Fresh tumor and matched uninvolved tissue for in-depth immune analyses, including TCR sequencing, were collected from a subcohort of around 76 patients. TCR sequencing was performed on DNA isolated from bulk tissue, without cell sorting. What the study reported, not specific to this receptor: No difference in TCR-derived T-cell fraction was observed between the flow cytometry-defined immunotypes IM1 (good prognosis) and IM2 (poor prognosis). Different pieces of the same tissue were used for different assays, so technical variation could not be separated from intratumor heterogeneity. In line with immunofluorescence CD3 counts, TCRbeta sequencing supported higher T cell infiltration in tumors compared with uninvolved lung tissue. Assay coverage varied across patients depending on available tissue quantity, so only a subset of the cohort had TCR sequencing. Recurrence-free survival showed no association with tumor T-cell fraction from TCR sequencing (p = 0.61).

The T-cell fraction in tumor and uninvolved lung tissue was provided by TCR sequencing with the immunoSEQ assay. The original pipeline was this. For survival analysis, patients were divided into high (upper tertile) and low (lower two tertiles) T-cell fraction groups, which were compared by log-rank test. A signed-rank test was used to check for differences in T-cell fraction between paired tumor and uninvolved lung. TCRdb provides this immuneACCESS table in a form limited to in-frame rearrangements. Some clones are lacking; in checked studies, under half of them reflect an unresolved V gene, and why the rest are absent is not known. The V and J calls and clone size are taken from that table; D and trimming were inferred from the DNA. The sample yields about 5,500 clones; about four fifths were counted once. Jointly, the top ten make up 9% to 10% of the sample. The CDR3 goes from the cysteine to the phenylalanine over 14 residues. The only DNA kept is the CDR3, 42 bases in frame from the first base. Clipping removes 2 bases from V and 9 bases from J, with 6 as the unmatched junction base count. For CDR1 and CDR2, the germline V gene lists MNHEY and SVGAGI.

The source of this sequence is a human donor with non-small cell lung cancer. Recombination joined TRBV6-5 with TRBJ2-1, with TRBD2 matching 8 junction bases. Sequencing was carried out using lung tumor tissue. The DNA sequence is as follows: TGTGCCAGCAGTTACCCCGGACTAGCCGGTGAGCAGTTCTTC. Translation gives CASSYPGLAGEQFF.